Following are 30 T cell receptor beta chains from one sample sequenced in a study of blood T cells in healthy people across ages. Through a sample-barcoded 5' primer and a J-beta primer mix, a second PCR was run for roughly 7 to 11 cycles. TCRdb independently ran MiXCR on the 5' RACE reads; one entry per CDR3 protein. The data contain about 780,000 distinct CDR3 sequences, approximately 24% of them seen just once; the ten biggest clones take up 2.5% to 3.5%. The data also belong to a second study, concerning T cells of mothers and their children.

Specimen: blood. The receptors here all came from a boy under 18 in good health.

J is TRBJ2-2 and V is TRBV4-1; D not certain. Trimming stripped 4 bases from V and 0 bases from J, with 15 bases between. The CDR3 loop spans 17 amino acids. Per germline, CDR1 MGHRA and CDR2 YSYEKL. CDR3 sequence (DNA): TGCGCCAGCAGCCCTGGGTGGGGATTCGCGAACACCGGGGAGCTGTTTTTT. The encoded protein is CASSPGWGFANTGELFF.

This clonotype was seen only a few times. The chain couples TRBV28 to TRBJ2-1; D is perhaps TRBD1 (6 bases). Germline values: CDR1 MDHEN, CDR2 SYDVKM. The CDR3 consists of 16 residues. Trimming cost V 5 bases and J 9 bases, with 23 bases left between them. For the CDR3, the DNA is TGTGCCAGCAGTCCCGAGGGGGTCGGTAAGATGGGTGAGCAGTTCTTC. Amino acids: CASSPEGVGKMGEQFF.

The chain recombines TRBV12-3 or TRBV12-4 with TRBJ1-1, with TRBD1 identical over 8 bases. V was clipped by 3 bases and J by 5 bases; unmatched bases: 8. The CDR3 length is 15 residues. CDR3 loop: CASSFPQQGGTEAFF. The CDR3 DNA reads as TGTGCCAGCAGTTTCCCTCAACAGGGGGGTACTGAAGCTTTCTTT.

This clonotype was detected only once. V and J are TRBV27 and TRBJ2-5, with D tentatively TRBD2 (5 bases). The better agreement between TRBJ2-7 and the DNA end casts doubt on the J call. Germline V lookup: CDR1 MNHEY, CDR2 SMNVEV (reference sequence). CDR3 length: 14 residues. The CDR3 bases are TGTGCCAGCGCTCAGCGGAGTCTCTCCTACGAGCAGTACTTC. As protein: CASAQRSLSYEQYF.

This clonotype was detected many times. This CDR3 is CASSPRGATNEKLFF. The CDR3 coding sequence is TGTGCCAGCAGCCCCAGAGGCGCAACTAATGAAAAACTGTTTTTT. V gene TRBV9 combines with J gene TRBJ1-4; D gene ambiguous. Germline V gene lookup returns CDR1 SGDLS and CDR2 YYNGEE. The CDR3 has 15 residues. With 4 bases removed from V and 0 bases from J, the gap between germline ends came to 10 bases.

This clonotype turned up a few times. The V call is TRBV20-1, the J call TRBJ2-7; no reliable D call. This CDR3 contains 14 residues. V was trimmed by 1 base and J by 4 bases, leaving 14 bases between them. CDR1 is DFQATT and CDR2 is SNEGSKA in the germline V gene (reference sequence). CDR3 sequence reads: CSARGGWFEYEQYF. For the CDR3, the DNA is TGCAGTGCTAGAGGCGGCTGGTTTGAGTACGAGCAGTACTTC.

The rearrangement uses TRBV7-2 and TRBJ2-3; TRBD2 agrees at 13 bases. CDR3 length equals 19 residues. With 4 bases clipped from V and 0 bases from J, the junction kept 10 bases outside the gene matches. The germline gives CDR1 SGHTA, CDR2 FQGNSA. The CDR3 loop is CASSSQLAGGLGSTDTQYF. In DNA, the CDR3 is TGTGCCAGCAGCTCCCAACTAGCGGGGGGGCTCGGTAGCACAGATACGCAGTATTTT.

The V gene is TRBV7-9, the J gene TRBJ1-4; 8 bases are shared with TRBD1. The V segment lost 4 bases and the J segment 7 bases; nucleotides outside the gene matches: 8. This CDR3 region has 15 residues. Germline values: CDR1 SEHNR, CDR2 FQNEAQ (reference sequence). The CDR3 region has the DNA TGTGCCAGCAGCTCCGTGGCAGGGGGCCTTGAAAAACTGTTTTTT. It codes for CASSSVAGGLEKLFF. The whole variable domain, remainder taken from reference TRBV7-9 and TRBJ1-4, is DTGVSQNPRHKITKRGQNVTFRCDPISEHNRLYWYRQTLGQGPEFLTYFQNEAQLEKSRLLSDRFSAERPKGSFSTLEIQRTEQGDSAMYLCASSSVAGGLEKLFFGSGTQLSVL.

The CDR3 DNA reads as TGCGCCAGCAGCCATCCCTCAACCGGGGGCCCAGATACGCAGTATTTT. Translation gives CASSHPSTGGPDTQYF. The chain couples TRBV4-1 to TRBJ2-3; either TRBD1 or TRBD2 may fit D (6 bases each). The CDR3 has 16 residues. The germline V and J ends were trimmed by 3 bases and 4 bases, with 17 bases remaining between them. In germline, CDR1 is MGHRA, CDR2 YSYEKL.

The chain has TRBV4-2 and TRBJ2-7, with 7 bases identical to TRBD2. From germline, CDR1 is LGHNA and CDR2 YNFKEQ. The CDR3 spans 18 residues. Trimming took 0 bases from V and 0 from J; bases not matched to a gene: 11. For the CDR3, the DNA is TGTGCCAGCAGCCAAGAGGAGGCAGCGGGGCTGAGCTCCTACGAGCAGTACTTC. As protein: CASSQEEAAGLSSYEQYF.

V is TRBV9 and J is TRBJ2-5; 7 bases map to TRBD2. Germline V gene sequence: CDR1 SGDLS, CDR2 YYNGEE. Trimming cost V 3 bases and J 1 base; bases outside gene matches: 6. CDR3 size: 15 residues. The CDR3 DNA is TGTGCCAGCAGCGAGAGCGGGGAGGTCCAAGAGACCCAGTACTTC. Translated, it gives CASSESGEVQETQYF.

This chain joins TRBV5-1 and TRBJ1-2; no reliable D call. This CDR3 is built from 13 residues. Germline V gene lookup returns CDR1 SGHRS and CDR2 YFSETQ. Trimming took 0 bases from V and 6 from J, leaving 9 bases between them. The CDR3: CASSLALRDGYTF. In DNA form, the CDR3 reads TGCGCCAGCAGCTTGGCCTTGAGAGATGGCTACACCTTC.

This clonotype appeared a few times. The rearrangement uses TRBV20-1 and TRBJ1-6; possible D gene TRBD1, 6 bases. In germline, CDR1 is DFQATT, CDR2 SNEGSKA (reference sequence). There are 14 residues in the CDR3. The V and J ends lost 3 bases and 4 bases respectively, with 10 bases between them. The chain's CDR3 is CSASLQGYNSPLHF. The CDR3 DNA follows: TGCAGTGCTAGTTTGCAGGGGTATAATTCACCCCTCCACTTT.

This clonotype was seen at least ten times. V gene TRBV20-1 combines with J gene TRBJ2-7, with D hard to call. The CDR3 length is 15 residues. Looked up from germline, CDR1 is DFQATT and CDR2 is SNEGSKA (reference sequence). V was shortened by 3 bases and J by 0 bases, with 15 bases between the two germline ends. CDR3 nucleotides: TGCAGTGCTAGGCCGCCCGTGATCGTCTCCTACGAGCAGTACTTC. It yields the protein CSARPPVIVSYEQYF.

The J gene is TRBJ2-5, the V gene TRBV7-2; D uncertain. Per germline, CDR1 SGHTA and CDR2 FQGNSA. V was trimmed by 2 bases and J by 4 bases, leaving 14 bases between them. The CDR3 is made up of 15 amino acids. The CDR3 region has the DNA TGTGCCAGCAGCTTAAACCAGCGTGGTGGAGAGACCCAGTACTTC. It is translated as CASSLNQRGGETQYF.

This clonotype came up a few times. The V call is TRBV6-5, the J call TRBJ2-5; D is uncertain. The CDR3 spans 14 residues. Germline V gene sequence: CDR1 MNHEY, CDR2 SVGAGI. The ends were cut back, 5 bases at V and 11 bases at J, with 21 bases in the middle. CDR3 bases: TGTGCCAGCAGTCCCCCACAGAGACTCTACGGGCAGTACTTC. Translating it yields CASSPPQRLYGQYF.

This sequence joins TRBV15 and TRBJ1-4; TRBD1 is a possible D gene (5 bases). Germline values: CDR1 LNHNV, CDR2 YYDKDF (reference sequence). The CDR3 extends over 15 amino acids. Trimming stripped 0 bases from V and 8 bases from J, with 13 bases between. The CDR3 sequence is CATSRDKGPGEKLFF. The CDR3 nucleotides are TGTGCCACCAGCAGAGATAAGGGGCCTGGAGAAAAACTGTTTTTT.

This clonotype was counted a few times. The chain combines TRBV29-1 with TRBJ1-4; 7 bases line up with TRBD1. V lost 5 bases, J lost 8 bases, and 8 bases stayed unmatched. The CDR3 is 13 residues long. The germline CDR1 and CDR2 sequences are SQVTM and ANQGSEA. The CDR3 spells CSVSQGRWEKLFF. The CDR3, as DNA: TGCAGCGTTTCACAGGGGAGGTGGGAAAAACTGTTTTTT. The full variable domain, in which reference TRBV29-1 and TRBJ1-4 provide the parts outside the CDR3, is SAVISQKPSRDICQRGTSLTIQCQVDSQVTMMFWYRQQPGQSLTLIATANQGSEATYESGFVIDKFPISRPNLTFSTLTVSNMSPEDSSIYLCSVSQGRWEKLFFGSGTQLSVL.

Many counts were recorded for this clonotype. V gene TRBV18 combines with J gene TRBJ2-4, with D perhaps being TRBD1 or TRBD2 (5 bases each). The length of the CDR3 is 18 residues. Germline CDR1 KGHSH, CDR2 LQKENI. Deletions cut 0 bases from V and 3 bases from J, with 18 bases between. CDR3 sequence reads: CASSPPTAGGFDKNIQYF. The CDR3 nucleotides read TGTGCCAGCTCACCACCGACAGCTGGAGGATTTGACAAAAACATTCAGTACTTC.

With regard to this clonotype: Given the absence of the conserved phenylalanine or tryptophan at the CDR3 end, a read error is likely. The CDR3 loop reads CASSTGTGYEKLFS. The DNA for the CDR3 is TGTGCCAGCAGTACCGGGACTGGGTATGAAAAACTGTTTTCT. This chain joins TRBV28 and TRBJ1-4; D may be TRBD1 (5 bases). The germline V gene encodes CDR1 MDHEN and CDR2 SYDVKM. This CDR3 contains 14 residues. Trimming cost V 5 bases and J 6 bases, with 13 bases left between them.

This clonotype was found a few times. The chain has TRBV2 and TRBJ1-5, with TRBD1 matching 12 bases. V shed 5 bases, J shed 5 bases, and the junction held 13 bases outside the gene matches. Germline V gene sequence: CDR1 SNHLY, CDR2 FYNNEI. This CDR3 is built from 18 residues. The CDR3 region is CASSPQSGTGGGHQPQHF. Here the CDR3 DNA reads TGTGCCAGCAGTCCCCAATCCGGGACAGGGGGCGGGCATCAGCCCCAGCATTTT. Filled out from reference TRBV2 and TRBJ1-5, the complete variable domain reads EPEVTQTPSHQVTQMGQEVILRCVPISNHLYFYWYRQILGQKVEFLVSFYNNEISEKSEIFDDQFSVERPDGSNFTLKIRSTKLEDSAMYFCASSPQSGTGGGHQPQHFGDGTRLSIL.

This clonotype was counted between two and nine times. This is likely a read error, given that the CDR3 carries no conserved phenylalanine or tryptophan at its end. CDR3 in DNA: TGTGCCAGCAGTCCACCGGACAGGCGGGCCGGGGAGCTGTTTTCT. Translation gives CASSPPDRRAGELFS. This chain connects TRBV28 to TRBJ2-2; 7 bases are a match to TRBD1. The CDR3 covers 15 residues. Germline values: CDR1 MDHEN, CDR2 SYDVKM. The V gene end was trimmed by 5 bases and the J gene end by 6 bases; junction bases not matched to a gene: 9.

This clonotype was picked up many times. The CDR3 loop reads CASRPGGYIQYF. The CDR3 DNA reads TGCGCCAGCAGACCAGGGGGGTACATTCAGTACTTC. The chain couples TRBV10-2 to TRBJ2-4; a weak D match, TRBD1 (7 bases). The CDR3 covers 12 residues. V lost 6 bases and J lost 8, with 11 bases in between. CDR1 and CDR2 from the germline V gene are WSHSY and SAAADI.

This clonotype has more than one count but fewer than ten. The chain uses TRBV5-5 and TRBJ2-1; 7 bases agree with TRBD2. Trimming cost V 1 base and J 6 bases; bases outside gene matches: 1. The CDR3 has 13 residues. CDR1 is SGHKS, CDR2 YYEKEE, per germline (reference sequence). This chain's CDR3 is CASSLWGGNEQFF. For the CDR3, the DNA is TGTGCCAGCAGCTTGTGGGGGGGCAATGAGCAGTTCTTC.

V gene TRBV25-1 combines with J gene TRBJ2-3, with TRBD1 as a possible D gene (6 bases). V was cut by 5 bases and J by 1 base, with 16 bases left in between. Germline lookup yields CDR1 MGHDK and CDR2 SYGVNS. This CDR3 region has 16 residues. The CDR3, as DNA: TGTGCCAGCAGTCTAATGGGGGCTAGGGGCACAGATACGCAGTATTTT. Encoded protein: CASSLMGARGTDTQYF.

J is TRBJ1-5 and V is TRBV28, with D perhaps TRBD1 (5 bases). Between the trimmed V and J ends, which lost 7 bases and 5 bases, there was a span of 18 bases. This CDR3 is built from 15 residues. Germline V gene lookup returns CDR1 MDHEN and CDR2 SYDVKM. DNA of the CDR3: TGTGCCAGCACCCTGCTAGGGCAGGGACATCAGCCCCAGCATTTT. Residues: CASTLLGQGHQPQHF.

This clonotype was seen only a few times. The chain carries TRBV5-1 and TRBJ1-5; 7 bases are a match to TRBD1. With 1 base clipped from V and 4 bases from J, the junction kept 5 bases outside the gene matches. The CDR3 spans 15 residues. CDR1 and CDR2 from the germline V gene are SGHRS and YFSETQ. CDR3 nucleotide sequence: TGCGCCAGCAGCTTGCAGACAGGGCCAAATCAGCCCCAGCATTTT. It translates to CASSLQTGPNQPQHF.

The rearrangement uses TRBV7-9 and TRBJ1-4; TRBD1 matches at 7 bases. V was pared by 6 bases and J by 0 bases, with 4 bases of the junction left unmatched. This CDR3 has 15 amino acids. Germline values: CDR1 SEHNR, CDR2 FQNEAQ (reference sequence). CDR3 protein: CASRGQIATNEKLFF. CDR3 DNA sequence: TGTGCCAGCAGGGGACAGATCGCAACTAATGAAAAACTGTTTTTT.

CDR3 region: CASSPNAGAEPQHF. The CDR3 DNA follows: TGTGCCAGCAGCCCAAACGCAGGCGCCGAGCCCCAGCATTTT. The V gene is TRBV12-3 or TRBV12-4, the J gene TRBJ1-5; D ambiguous. The ends were cut back, 6 bases at V and 8 bases at J, with 17 bases in the middle. CDR3 length equals 14 residues.

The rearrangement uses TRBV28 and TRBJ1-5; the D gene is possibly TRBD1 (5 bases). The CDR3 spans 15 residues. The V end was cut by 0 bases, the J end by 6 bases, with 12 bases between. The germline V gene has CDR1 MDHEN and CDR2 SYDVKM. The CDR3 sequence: CASSLWGGEGQPQHF. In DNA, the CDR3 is TGTGCCAGCAGTTTATGGGGGGGGGAGGGTCAGCCCCAGCATTTT.